Below are 11 T cell receptor beta chains sequenced from a single sample in a study of T cells in Graves' hyperthyroidism and ophthalmopathy. RNA transcripts were the template for amplifying TCR beta CDR3 regions. Using the HTBI primer set, a first-round RT-PCR was run on the TCR CDR3. TCRdb re-called the multiplex PCR reads with MiXCR, one entry per CDR3 protein. The table has about 640,000 distinct CDR3 sequences, around 21% seen once. The sequencing sample was made of blood. The receptor set was obtained from a man between 25 and 39 years old with Graves' ophthalmopathy.

V usage is TRBV7-9 and J usage is TRBJ1-1; no definite D call. V shed 5 bases and J shed 1 base, with 11 bases lying between them. Germline assignment: CDR1 SEHNR and CDR2 FQNEAQ (reference sequence). The CDR3 spans 14 residues. The CDR3 reads CASSHQDKNTEAFF. CDR3 DNA: TGTGCCAGCAGCCATCAAGACAAGAACACTGAAGCTTTCTTT.

There are a few counts of this clonotype. The chain combines TRBV10-1 with TRBJ2-5, with D possibly being TRBD2 (5 bases). The CDR3 has 13 residues. Trimming took off 6 bases at V and 3 bases at J, with 11 bases between the two ends. Germline lookup yields CDR1 WNHNN and CDR2 SYGVQD (reference sequence). CDR3 nucleotides: TGCGCCAGCAGGGTACTAGAGAAAGAGACCCAGTACTTC. Its translation: CASRVLEKETQYF.

V gene TRBV10-3 combines with J gene TRBJ2-7, with 9 bases aligning to TRBD2. Unmatched junction bases numbered 4, after V lost 5 bases and J lost 2 bases. Looked up from germline, CDR1 is ENHRY and CDR2 is SYGVKD. CDR3 length: 14 residues. The CDR3, as DNA: TGTGCCATCAGTTTAGCGGGAGAGACCTACGAGCAGTACTTC. Residues: CAISLAGETYEQYF.

Regarding this clonotype: A much larger clone is a single base away; this may be a read error. This chain connects TRBV7-2 to TRBJ2-1; 7 positions match TRBD2. The CDR3 runs to 16 residues. Trimming cost V 1 base and J 7 bases; bases outside gene matches: 10. Germline values: CDR1 SGHTA, CDR2 FQGNSA. Written as DNA, the CDR3 is TGTGCCAGCAGCTTAGTGAGACTAGCATTTCGAAATGAGCAGTTCTTC. Translation: CASSLVRLAFRNEQFF.

This clonotype was found a few times. The V call is TRBV20-1, the J call TRBJ2-5, with 7 nucleotides matching TRBD2. The J segment lost 7 bases and the V segment lost 3 bases, leaving 11 bases of the junction unmatched. CDR1 is DFQATT and CDR2 is SNEGSKA in the germline V gene (reference sequence). This CDR3 region has 14 residues. The CDR3 region has the DNA TGCAGTGCTAGGGAGCGGGATCTTTTCGCGACCCAGTACTTC. This gives the protein CSARERDLFATQYF.

This chain connects TRBV5-1 to TRBJ2-7; D gene unclear. This CDR3 has 13 amino acids. Trimming took 6 bases from V and 2 from J, leaving 12 bases between them. Germline V gene sequence: CDR1 SGHRS, CDR2 YFSETQ. This CDR3 reads CASKRDTPYEQYF. CDR3 nucleotide sequence: TGCGCCAGCAAACGAGACACCCCCTACGAGCAGTACTTC.

Many counts were recorded for this clonotype. CDR3 in DNA: TGCGCCAGCAGCGATCTAGCGTCCGCCTACAATGAGCAGTTCTTC. Protein: CASSDLASAYNEQFF. The chain carries TRBV5-1 and TRBJ2-1; tentatively, D is TRBD2 (6 bases). Germline CDR1 is SGHRS and CDR2 is YFSETQ. Trimming stripped 4 bases from V and 2 bases from J, with 13 bases between. The CDR3 extends over 15 amino acids.

In its sample, this clonotype was seen a few times. This chain joins TRBV7-9 and TRBJ2-6, with a possible D match to TRBD1 (6 bases). V lost 1 base, J lost 0 bases, and 13 bases lay in between. Germline lookup yields CDR1 SEHNR and CDR2 FQNEAQ (reference sequence). This CDR3 has 18 residues. CDR3 in DNA: TGTGCCAGCAGCTTAGATCAGGGGATGACCTCTGGGGCCAACGTCCTGACTTTC. This codes for CASSLDQGMTSGANVLTF.

The genes are TRBV4-1 and TRBJ2-7; 7 bases map to TRBD1. V was clipped by 4 bases and J by 5 bases; unmatched bases: 14. The germline CDR1 and CDR2 sequences are MGHRA and YSYEKL. The CDR3 runs to 16 residues. This chain's CDR3 is CASSRTRAGGRNEQYF. CDR3 in DNA: TGCGCCAGCAGCCGTACGCGGGCAGGGGGAAGGAACGAGCAGTACTTC.

Ten or more counts support this clonotype. A read error may produce the germline difference seen at one junction end. The chain is built from TRBV5-1 and TRBJ1-1; D unresolved. In germline, CDR1 is SGHRS, CDR2 YFSETQ. CDR3 length: 11 amino acids. CDR3 sequence: CASSLGAEAFF. The DNA of the CDR3 is TGTGCCAGCAGCTTAGGCGCTGAAGCTTTCTTT.

The chain joins TRBV5-1 to TRBJ2-7; D may match TRBD1 or TRBD2 (7 bases each). The CDR3 runs to 15 residues. Germline CDR1 is SGHRS and CDR2 is YFSETQ. Trimming removed 4 bases at V and 4 bases at J, with 18 bases between. CDR3 in DNA: TGCGCCAGCAGCAACTTTGGGACAGCGGGGTACGAGCAGTACTTC. Its translation: CASSNFGTAGYEQYF.